Each of the 27 T cell receptor beta chains below was sequenced from the same sample in a study of blood T cell repertoires in COVID-19. The repertoire was sequenced with immunoSEQ multiplex PCR; TCRdb's copy has only in-frame clones and lacks some. This table holds around 150,000 clones, roughly 90% found once. Sequencing was carried out using peripheral blood. All receptors come from a young man with COVID-19, enrolled during active disease.

The chain recombines TRBV7-9 with TRBJ2-5, with D maybe TRBD2 (5 bases). With 2 bases removed from V and 5 bases from J, the gap between germline ends came to 12 bases. This CDR3 region has 14 residues. Germline loops: CDR1 SEHNR, CDR2 FQNEAQ (reference sequence). The CDR3 protein is CASSLYGSGETQYF. The DNA of the CDR3 is TGTGCCAGCAGCTTATATGGGAGTGGGGAGACCCAGTACTTC.

V is TRBV18 and J is TRBJ1-5, with unresolved D. Trimming stripped 3 bases from V and 8 bases from J, with 14 bases between. CDR3 size: 14 residues. Germline V CDR1 and CDR2: KGHSH, LQKENI. The CDR3 DNA reads TGTGCCAGCTCACCGGCCCGGATAGCTGAGCCCCAGCATTTT. Residues: CASSPARIAEPQHF.

The rearrangement uses TRBV7-2 and TRBJ1-2, with a possible D match to TRBD1 (6 bases). Trimming took 4 bases from V and 0 from J, leaving 15 bases between them. Germline V lookup: CDR1 SGHTA, CDR2 FQGNSA. This CDR3 has 16 amino acids. The DNA for the CDR3 is TGTGCCAGCAGCTACCCCAGGGGTACCGCTAACTATGGCTACACCTTC. It yields the protein CASSYPRGTANYGYTF.

This clone was recorded only once. The gene calls are TRBV4-1 and TRBJ1-2; D is perhaps TRBD1 (6 bases). CDR1 and CDR2 from the germline V gene are MGHRA and YSYEKL. The CDR3 totals 13 residues. Trimming shortened V by 3 bases and J by 8 bases, and 13 bases separated the two germline ends. DNA for the CDR3: TGCGCCAGCAGCCAGCCAGGGGTTTTCGGCTACACCTTC. It encodes CASSQPGVFGYTF.

This clone was observed a few times. Other DNA sequences in the same sample also yield this CDR3. The genes are TRBV27 and TRBJ1-1, with 8 positions matching TRBD1. The V and J ends lost 5 bases and 4 bases, in that order; junction bases with no gene match: 0. From germline, CDR1 is MNHEY and CDR2 SMNVEV (reference sequence). The CDR3 spans 12 residues. The CDR3 sequence is CASSDRGTEAFF. CDR3 sequence (DNA): TGTGCCAGCAGTGACAGGGGCACTGAAGCTTTCTTT.

This sequence joins TRBV7-3 and TRBJ2-5; 9 bases are shared with TRBD1. V dropped 5 bases and J dropped 2; count of bases not matched to a gene: 6. CDR3 size: 15 residues. Germline lookup yields CDR1 SGHTA and CDR2 FQGTGA. DNA for the CDR3: TGTGCCAGCAGCCGCCAGACAGGGGGTCAAGAGACCCAGTACTTC. It codes for CASSRQTGGQETQYF.

The chain has TRBV4-1 and TRBJ2-4; the match to TRBD2 covers 15 bases. Germline V CDR1 and CDR2: MGHRA, YSYEKL. V shed 5 bases, J shed 0 bases, and the junction held 5 bases outside the gene matches. This CDR3 contains 18 residues. CDR3 in amino acids: CASSAGLAGGLAKNIQYF. In DNA form, the CDR3 reads TGCGCCAGCAGCGCGGGACTAGCGGGGGGACTAGCCAAAAACATTCAGTACTTC.

CDR3 nucleotide sequence: TGTGCCAGCAGCGTAGATCCAGGGGAAGGAAACACCATATATTTT. Its translation: CASSVDPGEGNTIYF. V is TRBV9 and J is TRBJ1-3; perhaps TRBD1 as D (6 bases). Germline V gene sequence: CDR1 SGDLS, CDR2 YYNGEE. Trimming stripped 0 bases from V and 4 bases from J, with 11 bases between. This CDR3 contains 15 residues. The full variable domain, in which reference TRBV9 and TRBJ1-3 provide the parts outside the CDR3, is DSGVTQTPKHLITATGQRVTLRCSPRSGDLSVYWYQQSLDQGLQFLIQYYNGEERAKGNILERFSAQQFPDLHSELNLSSLELGDSALYFCASSVDPGEGNTIYFGEGSWLTVV.

This clone has just a few counts. V gene TRBV19 combines with J gene TRBJ2-1; TRBD2 agrees at 10 bases. Germline assignment: CDR1 LNHDA and CDR2 SQIVND (reference sequence). This CDR3 is built from 14 residues. The junction had 6 bases not matched to a gene; V was cut back by 8 bases and J by 5 bases. The CDR3 loop is CASLAGGHNNEQFF. The CDR3, as DNA: TGTGCCAGTTTAGCGGGAGGCCATAACAATGAGCAGTTCTTC.

This sequence joins TRBV7-9 and TRBJ1-1; a possible D gene is TRBD1 (5 bases). The CDR3 has 13 amino acids. The V gene's germline CDR1 is SEHNR and CDR2 FQNEAQ (reference sequence). V dropped 5 bases and J dropped 3 bases, with 10 bases sitting between them. CDR3: CASSRAGDTEAFF. The CDR3 DNA reads as TGTGCCAGCAGCCGGGCGGGGGACACTGAAGCTTTCTTT.

The chain is built from TRBV5-1 and TRBJ2-1; D gene uncertain. The CDR3 sequence is 16 residues long. The V gene lost 1 base and the J gene lost 3 bases, with 14 bases spanning the gap. Per germline, CDR1 SGHRS and CDR2 YFSETQ. CDR3 sequence reads: CASSLPESYNYNEQFF. CDR3 nucleotides: TGCGCCAGCAGCTTGCCCGAGTCCTATAACTACAATGAGCAGTTCTTC.

The rearrangement uses TRBV7-2 and TRBJ1-5; D remains ambiguous. V was shortened by 5 bases and J by 5 bases, with 10 bases between the two germline ends. Germline loops: CDR1 SGHTA, CDR2 FQGNSA. The CDR3 has 13 amino acids. CDR3 coding DNA: TGTGCCAGCAGCAGGGAGGGTGATCAGCCCCAGCATTTT. It specifies CASSREGDQPQHF.

The J gene is TRBJ2-2, the V gene TRBV7-2, with D possibly being TRBD2 (5 bases). The germline V gene encodes CDR1 SGHTA and CDR2 FQGNSA. Trimming removed 0 bases at V and 0 bases at J, with 11 bases between. There are 17 residues in the CDR3. This chain's CDR3 is CASSLAMRASNTGELFF. CDR3 bases: TGTGCCAGCAGCTTAGCGATGAGGGCCTCGAACACCGGGGAGCTGTTTTTT.

The V and J genes are TRBV5-4 and TRBJ2-7, with TRBD1 identical over 7 bases. CDR3 length: 15 residues. V was pared by 3 bases and J by 5 bases, with 11 bases of the junction left unmatched. Germline assignment: CDR1 SGHNT and CDR2 YYREEE (reference sequence). CDR3 sequence: CASSSYFDRDHEQYF. The CDR3 region has the DNA TGTGCCAGCAGCTCCTATTTCGACAGGGACCACGAGCAGTACTTC. Together with reference TRBV5-4 and TRBJ2-7, the CDR3 gives the full variable domain: ETGVTQSPTHLIKTRGQQVTLRCSSQSGHNTVSWYQQALGQGPQFIFQYYREEENGRGNFPPRFSGLQFPNYSSELNVNALELDDSALYLCASSSYFDRDHEQYFGPGTRLTVT.

In its sample, this clone was seen a few times. V and J are TRBV15 and TRBJ2-7, with 9 bases identical to TRBD1. With V trimmed by 0 bases and J by 7 bases, 7 bases remained unmatched. CDR1 is LNHNV and CDR2 is YYDKDF in the germline V gene (reference sequence). This CDR3 contains 15 residues. The CDR3 nucleotides are TGTGCCACCAGCAGAGATGCCGGGACAGGGAAGGAGCAGTACTTC. Translating it yields CATSRDAGTGKEQYF.

The chain combines TRBV12-5 with TRBJ1-1, with D possibly matching TRBD1 (6 bases). Germline CDR1 and CDR2: LGHNT and FRNRAP. V lost 3 bases and J lost 1, with 15 bases in between. The CDR3 loop spans 16 amino acids. Here the CDR3 reads CASGFFTGRSNTEAFF. Here the CDR3 DNA reads TGTGCTAGTGGTTTCTTTACAGGGCGGTCGAACACTGAAGCTTTCTTT. Complete variable domain (other parts from reference TRBV12-5 and TRBJ1-1): DARVTQTPRHKVTEMGQEVTMRCQPILGHNTVFWYRQTMMQGLELLAYFRNRAPLDDSGMPKDRFSAEMPDATLATLKIQPSEPRDSAVYFCASGFFTGRSNTEAFFGQGTRLTVV.

The chain recombines TRBV24-1 with TRBJ1-3, with unresolved D. Germline-derived CDR1 and CDR2 are KGHDR and SFDVKD. The CDR3 runs to 16 residues. The V and J ends lost 7 bases and 2 bases respectively, with 17 bases between them. CDR3 bases: TGTGCCACCAGCTTCCCGGGAACGAACACTGGAAACACCATATATTTT. Translated, it gives CATSFPGTNTGNTIYF.

This chain uses TRBV6-5 with TRBJ2-7; TRBD1 aligns across 7 bases. Per germline, CDR1 MNHEY and CDR2 SVGAGI. V was pared by 2 bases and J by 3 bases, with 7 bases of the junction left unmatched. There are 15 residues in the CDR3. The CDR3 region has the DNA TGTGCCAGCAGTTACACAGGGGAGAACCTCTACGAGCAGTACTTC. It yields the protein CASSYTGENLYEQYF.

The V call is TRBV14, the J call TRBJ2-1; 8 nucleotides agree with TRBD2. The CDR3 runs 16 residues. Trimming removed 5 bases from V and 4 bases from J; junction bases left unmatched: 10. The germline V gene has CDR1 SGHDN and CDR2 FVKESK. CDR3 amino acids: CASSGSLAGPYNEQFF. In nucleotides, the CDR3 is TGTGCCAGCAGCGGCTCGCTAGCGGGCCCTTACAATGAGCAGTTCTTC. The whole variable domain, remainder taken from reference TRBV14 and TRBJ2-1, is EAGVTQFPSHSVIEKGQTVTLRCDPISGHDNLYWYRRVMGKEIKFLLHFVKESKQDESGMPNNRFLAERTGGTYSTLKVQPAELEDSGVYFCASSGSLAGPYNEQFFGPGTRLTVL.

The V call is TRBV21-1, the J call TRBJ2-7; the table names TRBD2, a call not compared with the DNA. TRBV21-1 is recorded as a pseudogene. CDR3 length: 19 residues. The DNA for the CDR3 is TGTGCCAGCAGCAAAAGTGGCCCATGTATGGAGGACCGATGCTACGAGCAGTACTTC. Amino acid sequence: CASSKSGPCMEDRCYEQYF.

V usage is TRBV15 and J usage is TRBJ2-3; no reliable D call. CDR3 length: 19 residues. The germline V gene has CDR1 LNHNV and CDR2 YYDKDF (reference sequence). The V and J ends lost 5 bases and 3 bases respectively, with 27 bases between them. CDR3 sequence: CATSPYLSAGRPWTDTQYF. CDR3 nucleotide sequence: TGTGCCACCAGCCCTTACCTTTCTGCAGGCAGGCCGTGGACAGATACGCAGTATTTT.

This chain uses TRBV7-3 with TRBJ1-1; D is unresolved. Between the trimmed V and J ends, which lost 3 bases and 4 bases, there was a span of 12 bases. Per the germline V gene, CDR1 is SGHTA and CDR2 is FQGTGA. This CDR3 is built from 14 residues. CDR3 residues: CASSFGSWSTEAFF. The CDR3 DNA follows: TGTGCCAGCAGCTTCGGCAGTTGGAGCACTGAAGCTTTCTTT. The complete variable domain, with remaining parts taken from reference TRBV7-3 and TRBJ1-1, reads GAGVSQTPSNKVTEKGKYVELRCDPISGHTALYWYRQSLGQGPEFLIYFQGTGAADDSGLPNDRFFAVRPEGSVSTLKIQRTERGDSAVYLCASSFGSWSTEAFFGQGTRLTVV.

J is TRBJ1-6 and V is TRBV6-6; D is possibly TRBD1 (5 bases). V dropped 7 bases and J dropped 10 bases, with 17 bases sitting between them. Germline assignment: CDR1 MNHNY and CDR2 SVGAGI (reference sequence). The length of the CDR3 is 14 residues. The CDR3 bases are TGTGCCAGCACCGAGGGGAGGGGCAGATCACCCCTCCACTTT. This gives the protein CASTEGRGRSPLHF.

The chain is built from TRBV27 and TRBJ1-2, with 10 bases aligning to TRBD1. Per germline, CDR1 MNHEY and CDR2 SMNVEV (reference sequence). V shed 3 bases, J shed 5 bases, and the junction held 3 bases outside the gene matches. The CDR3 is made up of 14 amino acids. The CDR3 DNA reads as TGTGCCAGCAGTTTCGGGACAGGGGAATATGGCTACACCTTC. This translates into CASSFGTGEYGYTF.

The V gene is TRBV7-9, the J gene TRBJ2-7, with TRBD1 matching 7 bases. With V trimmed by 5 bases and J by 3 bases, 10 bases remained unmatched. The CDR3 totals 15 residues. Germline loops: CDR1 SEHNR, CDR2 FQNEAQ (reference sequence). In DNA form, the CDR3 reads TGTGCCAGCAGCCCACGACAGGGTTTGGGCTACGAGCAGTACTTC. It encodes CASSPRQGLGYEQYF. Together with reference TRBV7-9 and TRBJ2-7, the CDR3 gives the full variable domain: DTGVSQNPRHKITKRGQNVTFRCDPISEHNRLYWYRQTLGQGPEFLTYFQNEAQLEKSRLLSDRFSAERPKGSFSTLEIQRTEQGDSAMYLCASSPRQGLGYEQYFGPGTRLTVT.

This clone was found once. The CDR3 here is CASSWSLRPLHF. For the CDR3, the DNA is TGTGCCAGCAGTTGGTCACTGAGGCCCCTCCACTTT. The chain carries TRBV28 and TRBJ1-6; D is unclear. V was trimmed by 4 bases and J by 13 bases, leaving 11 bases between them. The CDR3 length is 12 residues. Per germline, CDR1 MDHEN and CDR2 SYDVKM.

In its sample, this clone was seen once. This chain uses TRBV27 with TRBJ1-2; 8 bases match TRBD1. The V segment lost 5 bases and the J segment 5 bases; nucleotides outside the gene matches: 7. Germline values: CDR1 MNHEY, CDR2 SMNVEV (reference sequence). The CDR3 contains 14 residues. The CDR3, as DNA: TGTGCCAGCAGTGTTCAGGGGGCTGATTATGGCTACACCTTC. Translation gives CASSVQGADYGYTF.